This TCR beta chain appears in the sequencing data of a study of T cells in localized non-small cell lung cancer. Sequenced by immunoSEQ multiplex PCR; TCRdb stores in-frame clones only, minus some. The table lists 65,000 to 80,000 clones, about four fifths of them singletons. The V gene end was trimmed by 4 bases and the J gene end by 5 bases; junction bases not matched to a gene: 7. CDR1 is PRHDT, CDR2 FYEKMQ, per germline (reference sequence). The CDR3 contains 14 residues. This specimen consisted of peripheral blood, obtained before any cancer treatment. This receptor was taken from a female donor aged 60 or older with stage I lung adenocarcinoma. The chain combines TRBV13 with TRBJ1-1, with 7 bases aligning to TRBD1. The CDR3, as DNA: TGTGCCAGCAGCTCGAGGGGACAGAAAACTGAAGCTTTCTTT. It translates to CASSSRGQKTEAFF. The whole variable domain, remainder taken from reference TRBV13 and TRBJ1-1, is AAGVIQSPRHLIKEKRETATLKCYPIPRHDTVYWYQQGPGQDPQFLISFYEKMQSDKGSIPDRFSAQQFSDYHSELNMSSLELGDSALYFCASSSRGQKTEAFFGQGTRLTVV.